The rows below give T cell receptor beta chains drawn from one sample of a study of T cell repertoires in cytomegalovirus infection. A single record per CDR3 protein comes from TCRdb applying MiXCR to the reads. The sample lists approximately 490,000 distinct CDR3 sequences, 11% occurring once. The sample consisted of PBMCs. These receptors originate from a human donor in good health (CMV status not recorded). Some clones in this sample may be carry-over from other donors' samples. Each CDR3 is given with its conserved first and last residue. D genes are given only for firm matches. Clone size is stated in some rows and not others, as once, few, many or a class when expanded.

clone size	D gene	V gene	J gene	CDR3 protein	CDR3 DNA
many	TRBD2	TRBV7-9	TRBJ2-7	CASSSPGLAGYEQYF	TGTGCCAGCAGCTCACCCGGACTAGCGGGCTACGAGCAGTACTTC
many	-	TRBV27	TRBJ2-5	CASSFRRGTETQYF	TGTGCCAGCAGTTTCCGCAGGGGTACGGAGACCCAGTACTTC
few	-	TRBV4-2	TRBJ2-7	CASSQDRAAKDEQYF	TGTGCCAGCAGCCAAGATCGCGCCGCGAAGGACGAGCAGTACTTC
-	-	TRBV12-3/TRBV12-4	TRBJ2-1	CATYPDYYNEQFF	TGTGCCACATACCCGGACTACTACAATGAGCAGTTCTTC
many	-	TRBV2	TRBJ2-4	CASKGAKNIQYF	TGTGCCAGCAAGGGGGCCAAAAACATTCAGTACTTC
many	-	TRBV6-5	TRBJ1-5	CASSPPDDQPQHF	TGTGCCAGCAGTCCTCCCGACGATCAGCCCCAGCATTTT
many	TRBD2	TRBV27	TRBJ2-3	CASRQAGFTDTQYF	TGTGCCAGCAGACAAGCGGGGTTCACAGATACGCAGTATTTT
many	-	TRBV19	TRBJ1-1	CARGGPMNTEAFF	TGTGCCAGGGGTGGACCGATGAACACTGAAGCTTTCTTT
many	-	TRBV7-3	TRBJ2-6	CASSPGPTGRSGANVLTF	TGTGCCAGCAGCCCGGGCCCGACAGGGAGGTCTGGGGCCAACGTCCTGACTTTC
-	TRBD1	TRBV10-3	TRBJ2-7	CAIAGQGEYEQYF	TGTGCCATCGCCGGACAGGGAGAGTACGAGCAGTACTTC
-	-	TRBV20-1	TRBJ1-4	CSARGASDEKLFF	TGCAGTGCTAGGGGGGCTTCCGATGAAAAACTGTTTTTT
-	-	TRBV27	TRBJ1-2	CASSLFGAGNYGYTF	TGTGCCAGCAGTTTATTTGGGGCGGGGAACTATGGCTACACCTTC
many	-	TRBV2	TRBJ2-5	CASSSYGDQETQYF	TGTGCCAGCAGCTCATATGGAGATCAAGAGACCCAGTACTTC
many	-	TRBV7-9	TRBJ1-5	CASSLNEVQPQHF	TGTGCCAGCAGCTTAAATGAGGTGCAGCCCCAGCATTTT
-	-	TRBV24-1	TRBJ2-3	CATSDPTIRAQYF	TGTGCCACCAGTGACCCGACTATCCGCGCGCAGTATTTT
few	-	TRBV18	TRBJ1-1	CASSPRRGPTEAFF	TGTGCCAGCTCACCGCGCAGGGGCCCTACTGAAGCTTTCTTT
many	-	TRBV7-2	TRBJ1-4	CASSPRPSQNEKLFF	TGTGCCAGCAGCCCCCGGCCCAGCCAGAATGAAAAACTGTTTTTT
many	TRBD2	TRBV20-1	TRBJ2-7	CSALDRGGPYEQYF	TGCAGTGCTCTGGACCGGGGGGGCCCCTACGAGCAGTACTTC
few	-	TRBV3-1	TRBJ1-4	CASRPMGLANEKLFF	TGTGCCAGCAGGCCAATGGGGCTGGCTAATGAAAAACTGTTTTTT
-	-	TRBV5-4	TRBJ1-1	CASSFPRRVHIF	TGTGCCAGCAGCTTCCCTCGGAGGGTTCACATCTTT
many	-	TRBV18	TRBJ1-1	CASSLNLGRNTEAFF	TGTGCCAGCTCACTAAATCTTGGAAGAAACACTGAAGCTTTCTTT
many	TRBD2	TRBV6-5	TRBJ2-7	CASSYGLAGGAYEQYF	TGTGCCAGCAGTTACGGACTAGCGGGAGGGGCCTACGAGCAGTACTTC
many	-	TRBV20-1	TRBJ2-7	CSARAWGESYEQYF	TGCAGTGCTAGAGCCTGGGGGGAATCCTACGAGCAGTACTTC
many	TRBD1	TRBV28	TRBJ2-2	CASSLNRGRGELFF	TGTGCCAGCAGTTTAAACAGGGGGCGCGGGGAGCTGTTTTTT
many	TRBD2	TRBV12-3/TRBV12-4	TRBJ2-1	CASIPEGTGTSSDEQFF	TGTGCCAGCATTCCAGAAGGGACCGGGACTAGCTCAGATGAGCAGTTCTTC
few	TRBD1	TRBV27	TRBJ1-2	CASSFDRDYGYTF	TGTGCCAGCAGTTTCGACAGGGACTATGGCTACACCTTC
-	-	TRBV29-1	TRBJ2-7	CSVEGATPGSYEQYF	TGCAGCGTTGAAGGGGCTACTCCTGGCTCCTACGAGCAGTACTTC
many	-	TRBV7-9	TRBJ1-1	CASSQGLMNTEAFF	TGTGCCAGCAGTCAGGGTTTAATGAACACTGAAGCTTTCTTT
many	TRBD2	TRBV5-6	TRBJ2-3	CASSFDLAGPDTQYF	TGTGCCAGCAGCTTTGACTTAGCGGGTCCAGATACGCAGTATTTT
many	TRBD1	TRBV7-3	TRBJ2-3	CASSLSTGGGTDTQYF	TGTGCCAGCAGCCTTTCTACAGGGGGCGGCACAGATACGCAGTATTTT
many	-	TRBV7-3	TRBJ2-5	CASSSAGGQQETQYF	TGTGCCAGCAGCTCTGCAGGGGGGCAACAAGAGACCCAGTACTTC
-	-	TRBV12-3/TRBV12-4	TRBJ1-2	CASSLDQLNGGYGYTF	TGTGCCAGCAGTTTAGATCAACTCAACGGCGGCTATGGCTACACCTTC
many	-	TRBV5-8	TRBJ1-6	CASSLAEPLHF	TGTGCCAGCAGCTTGGCCGAACCCCTCCACTTT
few	-	TRBV12-3/TRBV12-4	TRBJ1-5	CASSPLEVNQPQHF	TGTGCCAGCAGTCCTCTTGAGGTCAATCAGCCCCAGCATTTT
many	-	TRBV2	TRBJ2-2	CASRGENTGELFF	TGTGCCAGCAGAGGGGAAAACACCGGGGAGCTGTTTTTT
-	-	TRBV13	TRBJ2-3	CASSLGQGSEDTQYF	TGTGCCAGCAGCTTAGGCCAAGGCAGCGAGGATACGCAGTATTTT
many	-	TRBV7-2	TRBJ2-7	CASSLRVSYEQYF	TGTGCCAGCAGCTTAAGGGTCTCCTACGAGCAGTACTTC
many	TRBD2	TRBV20-1	TRBJ2-2	CSASRSSGSLDTGELFF	TGCAGTGCTAGTCGTTCTAGCGGGAGCCTCGACACCGGGGAGCTGTTTTTT
many	-	TRBV20-1	TRBJ2-1	CTPLLSRFF	TGCACTCCGCTCCTTAGTCGGTTCTTC
few	TRBD1	TRBV19	TRBJ2-1	CASSTGQGRNEQFF	TGTGCCAGTAGTACGGGACAGGGTCGGAATGAGCAGTTCTTC
many	TRBD2	TRBV7-2	TRBJ2-7	CASSYWEGLAGTSSYEQYF	TGTGCCAGCAGCTACTGGGAAGGACTAGCGGGTACGAGCTCCTACGAGCAGTACTTC
-	-	TRBV20-1	TRBJ2-7	CSASGGQGNDEQYF	TGCAGTGCGTCGGGAGGACAGGGTAACGACGAGCAGTACTTC
many	TRBD1	TRBV7-2	TRBJ2-1	CASGIQGAGYNEQFF	TGTGCCAGCGGAATACAGGGGGCAGGGTACAATGAGCAGTTCTTC
many	TRBD1	TRBV6-1	TRBJ2-7	CASDRGQYEQYF	TGTGCCAGCGACAGGGGGCAATACGAGCAGTACTTC
once	TRBD1	TRBV5-1	TRBJ1-6	CASSPTRQGANSPLHF	TGCGCCAGCAGCCCAACAAGACAGGGGGCGAATTCACCCCTCCACTTT
many	TRBD1	TRBV20-1	TRBJ1-5	CSARGDRGSNQPQHF	TGCAGTGCTAGAGGGGACAGGGGAAGCAATCAGCCCCAGCATTTT
few	-	TRBV12-3/TRBV12-4	TRBJ1-6	CASSLSGTAAGPLHF	TGTGCCAGCAGTTTGTCCGGGACGGCGGCTGGGCCCCTCCACTTT
few	-	TRBV12-3/TRBV12-4	TRBJ1-1	CASSLRAVEAFF	TGTGCCAGCAGTCTCCGGGCCGTTGAAGCTTTCTTT
many	-	TRBV25-1	TRBJ1-2	CASRDRSRGYTF	TGTGCCAGCAGAGACAGGTCTCGAGGCTACACCTTC
many	-	TRBV20-1	TRBJ1-5	CSAAKGLSNQPQHF	TGCAGTGCGGCCAAGGGACTGAGCAATCAGCCCCAGCATTTT
few	TRBD2	TRBV20-1	TRBJ2-2	CSATPGLAPGELFF	TGCAGTGCCACTCCGGGACTAGCGCCCGGGGAGCTGTTTTTT
-	TRBD1	TRBV5-1	TRBJ2-3	CASSSGPGGIDTQYF	TGCGCCAGCAGTTCCGGGCCAGGGGGCATAGATACGCAGTATTTT